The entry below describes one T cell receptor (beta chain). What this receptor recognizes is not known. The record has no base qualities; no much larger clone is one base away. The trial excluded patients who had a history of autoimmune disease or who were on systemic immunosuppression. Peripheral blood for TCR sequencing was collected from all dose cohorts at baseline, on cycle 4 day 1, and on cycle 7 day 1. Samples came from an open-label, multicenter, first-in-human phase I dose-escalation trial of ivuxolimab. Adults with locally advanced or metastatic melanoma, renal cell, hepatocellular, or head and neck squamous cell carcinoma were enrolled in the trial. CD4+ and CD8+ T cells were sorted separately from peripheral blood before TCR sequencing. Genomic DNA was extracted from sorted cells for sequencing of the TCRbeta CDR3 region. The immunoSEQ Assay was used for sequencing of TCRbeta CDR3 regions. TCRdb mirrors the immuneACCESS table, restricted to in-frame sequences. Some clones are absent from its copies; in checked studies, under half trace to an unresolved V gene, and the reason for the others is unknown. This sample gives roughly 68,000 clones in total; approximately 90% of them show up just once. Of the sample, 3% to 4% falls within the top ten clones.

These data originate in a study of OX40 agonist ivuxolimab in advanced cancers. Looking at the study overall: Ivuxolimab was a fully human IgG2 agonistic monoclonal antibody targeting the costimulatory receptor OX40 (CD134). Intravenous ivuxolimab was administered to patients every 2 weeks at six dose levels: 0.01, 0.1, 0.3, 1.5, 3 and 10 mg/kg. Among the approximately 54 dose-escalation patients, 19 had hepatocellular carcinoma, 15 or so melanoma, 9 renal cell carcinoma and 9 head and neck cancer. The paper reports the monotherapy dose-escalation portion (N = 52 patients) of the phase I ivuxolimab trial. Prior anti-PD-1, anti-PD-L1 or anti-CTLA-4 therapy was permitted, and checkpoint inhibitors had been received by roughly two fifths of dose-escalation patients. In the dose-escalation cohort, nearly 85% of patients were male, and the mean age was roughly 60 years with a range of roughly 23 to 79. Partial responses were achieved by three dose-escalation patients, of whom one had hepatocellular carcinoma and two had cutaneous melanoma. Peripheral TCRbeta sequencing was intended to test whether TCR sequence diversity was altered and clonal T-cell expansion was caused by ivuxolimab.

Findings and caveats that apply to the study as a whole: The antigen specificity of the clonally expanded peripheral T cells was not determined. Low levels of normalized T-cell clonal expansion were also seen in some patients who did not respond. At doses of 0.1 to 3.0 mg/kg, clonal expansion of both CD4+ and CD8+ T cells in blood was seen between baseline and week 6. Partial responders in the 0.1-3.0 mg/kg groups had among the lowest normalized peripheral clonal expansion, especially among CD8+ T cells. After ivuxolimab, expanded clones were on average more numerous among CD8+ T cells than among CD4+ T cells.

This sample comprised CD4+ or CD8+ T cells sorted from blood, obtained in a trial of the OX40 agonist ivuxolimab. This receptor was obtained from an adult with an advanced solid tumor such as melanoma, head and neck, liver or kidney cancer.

Here the CDR3 is given as CASSQFVAGGVYEQYF. The sequence in DNA is TGTGCCAGCAGCCAATTTGTCGCGGGAGGTGTCTACGAGCAGTACTTC. This chain is built from TRBV4-2 and TRBJ2-7; 8 bases in the junction line up with TRBD2. The CDR3 spans 16 residues, from the cysteine through the phenylalanine. Of the read, only the CDR3 DNA is kept; its 48 bases are in frame from base 1. V and J are trimmed by 2 bases and 3 bases, and the gene matches miss 9 bases of the junction. CDR1 and CDR2 are drawn from the germline V gene: LGHNA, YNFKEQ.